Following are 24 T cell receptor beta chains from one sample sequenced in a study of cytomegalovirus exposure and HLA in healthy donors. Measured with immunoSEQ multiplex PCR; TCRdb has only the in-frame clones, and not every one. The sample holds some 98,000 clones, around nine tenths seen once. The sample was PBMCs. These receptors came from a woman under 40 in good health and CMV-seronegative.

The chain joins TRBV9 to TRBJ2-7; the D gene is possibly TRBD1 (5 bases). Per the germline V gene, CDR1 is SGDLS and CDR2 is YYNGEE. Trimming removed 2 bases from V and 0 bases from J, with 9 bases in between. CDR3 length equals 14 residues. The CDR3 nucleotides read TGTGCCAGCAGCGTGTGGCAGGGCTCCTACGAGCAGTACTTC. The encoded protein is CASSVWQGSYEQYF.

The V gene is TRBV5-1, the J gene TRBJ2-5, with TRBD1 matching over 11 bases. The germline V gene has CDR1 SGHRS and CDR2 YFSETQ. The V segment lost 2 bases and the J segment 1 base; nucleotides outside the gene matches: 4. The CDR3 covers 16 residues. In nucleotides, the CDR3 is TGCGCCAGCAGCTTTAGGACAGGGGGCTTCCAAGAGACCCAGTACTTC. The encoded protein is CASSFRTGGFQETQYF.

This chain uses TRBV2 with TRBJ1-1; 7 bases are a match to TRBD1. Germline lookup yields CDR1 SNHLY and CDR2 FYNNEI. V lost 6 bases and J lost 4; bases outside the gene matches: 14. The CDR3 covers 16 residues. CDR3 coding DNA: TGTGCCAGCAGGCCCCCGACAGGGATTGGGAGCACTGAAGCTTTCTTT. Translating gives CASRPPTGIGSTEAFF.

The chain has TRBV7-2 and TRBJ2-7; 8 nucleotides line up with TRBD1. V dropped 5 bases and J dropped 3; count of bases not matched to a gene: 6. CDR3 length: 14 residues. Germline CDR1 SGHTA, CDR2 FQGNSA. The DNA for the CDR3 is TGTGCCAGCAGCCGTGGACAGGGTGGCTACGAGCAGTACTTC. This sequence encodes CASSRGQGGYEQYF.

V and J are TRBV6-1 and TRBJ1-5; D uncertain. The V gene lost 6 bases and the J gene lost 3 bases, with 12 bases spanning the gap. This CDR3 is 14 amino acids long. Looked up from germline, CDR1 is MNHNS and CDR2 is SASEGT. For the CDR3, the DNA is TGTGCCAGCAGCTTAGTCCCTGACAATCAGCCCCAGCATTTT. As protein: CASSLVPDNQPQHF.

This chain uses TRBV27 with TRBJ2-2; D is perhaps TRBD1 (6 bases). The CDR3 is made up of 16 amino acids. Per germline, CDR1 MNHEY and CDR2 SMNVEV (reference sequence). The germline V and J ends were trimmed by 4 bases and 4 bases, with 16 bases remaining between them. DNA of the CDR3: TGTGCCAGCAGTTCGTGGGGACAAAGTACCACCGGGGAGCTGTTTTTT. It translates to CASSSWGQSTTGELFF.

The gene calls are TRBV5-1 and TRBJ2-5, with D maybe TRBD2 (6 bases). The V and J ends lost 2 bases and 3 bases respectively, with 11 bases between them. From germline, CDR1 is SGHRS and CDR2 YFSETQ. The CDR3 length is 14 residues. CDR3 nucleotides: TGCGCCAGCAGCTTTCAGTGGAGGGAAGAGACCCAGTACTTC. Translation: CASSFQWREETQYF.

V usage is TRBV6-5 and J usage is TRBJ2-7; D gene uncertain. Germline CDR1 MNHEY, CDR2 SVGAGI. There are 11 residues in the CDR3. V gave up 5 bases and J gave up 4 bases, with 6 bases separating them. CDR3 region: CASSHLYEQYF. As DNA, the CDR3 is TGTGCCAGCAGTCACCTATACGAGCAGTACTTC.

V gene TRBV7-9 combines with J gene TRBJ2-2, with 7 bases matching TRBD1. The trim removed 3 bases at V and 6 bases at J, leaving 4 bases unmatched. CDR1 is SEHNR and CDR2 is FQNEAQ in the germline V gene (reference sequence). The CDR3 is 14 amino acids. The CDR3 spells CASSFDRVPGELFF. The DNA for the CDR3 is TGTGCCAGCAGCTTCGACAGGGTCCCCGGGGAGCTGTTTTTT.

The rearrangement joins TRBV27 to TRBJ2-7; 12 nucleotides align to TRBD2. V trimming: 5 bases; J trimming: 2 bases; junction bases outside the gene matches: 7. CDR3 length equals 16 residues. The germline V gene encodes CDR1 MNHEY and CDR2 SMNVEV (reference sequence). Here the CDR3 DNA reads TGTGCCAGCAGTCAATCGACTAGCGGGAGAGCCTACGAGCAGTACTTC. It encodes CASSQSTSGRAYEQYF.

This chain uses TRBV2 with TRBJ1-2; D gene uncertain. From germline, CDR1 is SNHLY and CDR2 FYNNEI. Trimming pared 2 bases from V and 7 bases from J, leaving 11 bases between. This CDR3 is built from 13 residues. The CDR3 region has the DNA TGTGCCAGCAGTGAATATAGCGGGGTTGGCTACACCTTC. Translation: CASSEYSGVGYTF.

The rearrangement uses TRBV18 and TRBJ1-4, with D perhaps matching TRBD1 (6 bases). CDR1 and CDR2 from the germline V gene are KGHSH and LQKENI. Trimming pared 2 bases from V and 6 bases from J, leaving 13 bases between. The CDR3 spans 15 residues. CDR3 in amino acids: CASSPAGGEDEKLFF. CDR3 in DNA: TGTGCCAGCTCACCAGCGGGGGGCGAGGATGAAAAACTGTTTTTT.

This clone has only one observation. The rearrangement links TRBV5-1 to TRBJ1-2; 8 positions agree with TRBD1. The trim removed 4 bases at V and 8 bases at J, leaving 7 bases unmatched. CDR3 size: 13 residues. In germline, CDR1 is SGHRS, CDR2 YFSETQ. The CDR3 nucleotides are TGCGCCAGCAGCGTGACAGGGGTATCGGGCTACACCTTC. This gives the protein CASSVTGVSGYTF.

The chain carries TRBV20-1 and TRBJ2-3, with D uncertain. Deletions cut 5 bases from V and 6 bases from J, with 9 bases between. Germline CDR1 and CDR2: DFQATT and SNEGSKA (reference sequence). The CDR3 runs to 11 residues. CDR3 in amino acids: CSAGPLDTQYF. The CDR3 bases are TGCAGTGCTGGCCCCCTGGATACGCAGTATTTT.

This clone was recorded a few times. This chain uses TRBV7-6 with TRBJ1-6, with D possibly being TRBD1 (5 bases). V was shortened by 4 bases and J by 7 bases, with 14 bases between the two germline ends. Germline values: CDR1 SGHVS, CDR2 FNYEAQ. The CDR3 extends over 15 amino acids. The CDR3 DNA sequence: TGTGCCAGCAGCTACGCGGGGGGGGGAAATTCACCCCTCCACTTT. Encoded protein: CASSYAGGGNSPLHF.

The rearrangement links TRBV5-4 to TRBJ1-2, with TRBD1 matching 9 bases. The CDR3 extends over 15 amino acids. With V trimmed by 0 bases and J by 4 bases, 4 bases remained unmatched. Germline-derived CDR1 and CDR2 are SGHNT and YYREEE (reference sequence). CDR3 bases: TGTGCCAGCAGCTTGGGGGACAGGGTGTCCTATGGCTACACCTTC. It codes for CASSLGDRVSYGYTF. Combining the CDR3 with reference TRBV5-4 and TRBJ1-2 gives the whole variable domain ETGVTQSPTHLIKTRGQQVTLRCSSQSGHNTVSWYQQALGQGPQFIFQYYREEENGRGNFPPRFSGLQFPNYSSELNVNALELDDSALYLCASSLGDRVSYGYTFGSGTRLTVV.

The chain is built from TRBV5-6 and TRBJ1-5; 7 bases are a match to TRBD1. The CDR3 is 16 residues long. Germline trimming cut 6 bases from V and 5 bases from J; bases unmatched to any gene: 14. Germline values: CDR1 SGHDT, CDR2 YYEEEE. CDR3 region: CASIVSSGQSYQPQHF. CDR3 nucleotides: TGTGCCAGCATCGTAAGCTCGGGACAGTCCTATCAGCCCCAGCATTTT.

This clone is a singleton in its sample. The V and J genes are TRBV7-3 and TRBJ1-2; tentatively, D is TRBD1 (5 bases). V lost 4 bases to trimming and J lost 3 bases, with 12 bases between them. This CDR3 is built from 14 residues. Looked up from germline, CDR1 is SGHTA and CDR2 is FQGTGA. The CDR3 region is CASSSTPGDYGYTF. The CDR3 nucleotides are TGTGCCAGCAGCTCTACTCCGGGGGACTATGGCTACACCTTC.

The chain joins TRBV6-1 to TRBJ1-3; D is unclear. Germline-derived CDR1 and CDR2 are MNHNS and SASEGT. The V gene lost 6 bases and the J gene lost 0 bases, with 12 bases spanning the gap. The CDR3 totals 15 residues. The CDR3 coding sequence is TGTGCCAGCAGCCCCAACGGTGGCTCTGGAAACACCATATATTTT. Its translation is CASSPNGGSGNTIYF.

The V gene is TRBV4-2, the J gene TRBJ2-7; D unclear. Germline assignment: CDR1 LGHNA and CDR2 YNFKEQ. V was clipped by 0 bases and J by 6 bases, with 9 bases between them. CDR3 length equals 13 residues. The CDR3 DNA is TGTGCCAGCAGCCAAGAAATATCGAGCGAGCAGTACTTC. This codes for CASSQEISSEQYF.

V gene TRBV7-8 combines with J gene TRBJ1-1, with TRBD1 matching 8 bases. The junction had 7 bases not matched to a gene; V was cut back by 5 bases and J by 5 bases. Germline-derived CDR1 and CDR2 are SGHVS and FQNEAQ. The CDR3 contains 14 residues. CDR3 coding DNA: TGTGCCAGCAGCCCCCGGACAGGGAATACTGAAGCTTTCTTT. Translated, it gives CASSPRTGNTEAFF.

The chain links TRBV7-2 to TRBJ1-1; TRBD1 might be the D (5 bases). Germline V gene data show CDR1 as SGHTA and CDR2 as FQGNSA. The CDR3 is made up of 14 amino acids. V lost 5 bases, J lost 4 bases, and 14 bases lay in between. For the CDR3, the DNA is TGTGCCAGCAGCCCACTGGGGGGGAGCACTGAAGCTTTCTTT. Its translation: CASSPLGGSTEAFF. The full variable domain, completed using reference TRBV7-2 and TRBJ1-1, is GAGVSQSPSNKVTEKGKDVELRCDPISGHTALYWYRQSLGQGLEFLIYFQGNSAPDKSGLPSDRFSAERTGGSVSTLTIQRTQQEDSAVYLCASSPLGGSTEAFFGQGTRLTVV.

The CDR3 DNA is TGTGCCACCACGTGGCCGGGACAGGGAGCCTACGAGCAGTACTTC. Protein product: CATTWPGQGAYEQYF. This sequence joins TRBV6-5 and TRBJ2-7; 9 nucleotides align to TRBD1. This CDR3 has 15 amino acids. CDR1 and CDR2 (germline): MNHEY, SVGAGI. The junction had 12 bases not matched to a gene; V was cut back by 10 bases and J by 2 bases.

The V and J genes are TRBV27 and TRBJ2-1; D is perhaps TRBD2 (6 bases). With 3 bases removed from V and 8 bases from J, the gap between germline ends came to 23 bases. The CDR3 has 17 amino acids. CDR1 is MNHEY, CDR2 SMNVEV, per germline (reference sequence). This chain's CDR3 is CASSLGSTRPTQDEQFF. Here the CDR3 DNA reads TGTGCCAGCAGTTTGGGCTCGACTAGACCGACACAGGATGAGCAGTTCTTC.